Shown below are 28 T cell receptor beta chains from a single sample sequenced in a study of Graves' ophthalmopathy and Graves' hyperthyroidism. From RNA, the CDR3 regions of TCR beta chains were amplified and sequenced. HTBI primers were used in a first-round RT-PCR, which preceded a second-round multiplex PCR. TCRdb re-analysed the multiplex PCR reads in MiXCR, keeping a single row per CDR3 protein. The data contain hundreds of thousands of distinct CDR3 sequences, about two fifths of them singletons. What was sequenced was peripheral blood. These TCRs come from an adult man with Graves' ophthalmopathy.

This clonotype was counted between two and nine times. The CDR3 DNA reads TGCGCCAGCGGCAAGGGTGGGTCAACTAATGAAAAACTGTTTTTT. Residues: CASGKGGSTNEKLFF. The chain has TRBV5-1 and TRBJ1-4; D ambiguous. CDR1 is SGHRS, CDR2 YFSETQ, per germline. The CDR3 length is 15 residues. Trimming took off 7 bases at V and 0 bases at J, with 13 bases between the two ends.

This clonotype was seen at least ten times. The chain recombines TRBV6-6 with TRBJ2-2, with D perhaps TRBD1 (6 bases). The ends were cut back, 6 bases at V and 3 bases at J, with 11 bases in the middle. Germline lookup yields CDR1 MNHNY and CDR2 SVGAGI (reference sequence). The length of the CDR3 is 14 residues. CDR3 coding DNA: TGTGCCAGCAGGAAACAGGGAGACACCGGGGAGCTGTTTTTT. Translated: CASRKQGDTGELFF.

This clonotype appeared many times. This rearrangement joins TRBV19 to TRBJ2-7; D remains ambiguous. Germline-derived CDR1 and CDR2 are LNHDA and SQIVND (reference sequence). The CDR3 is 13 amino acids. Deletions cut 1 base from V and 6 bases from J, with 10 bases between. The CDR3, as DNA: TGTGCCAGTAGTATAGCCACCCTTACCGAGCAGTACTTC. As protein: CASSIATLTEQYF.

This clonotype was detected only a few times. The chain carries TRBV24-1 and TRBJ2-3; D remains unclear. CDR3 length equals 16 residues. Trimming removed 1 base from V and 3 bases from J, with 13 bases in between. Germline V gives CDR1 KGHDR, CDR2 SFDVKD. DNA for the CDR3: TGTGCCACCAGTGATTTTCCACTCTCAGTTACAGATACGCAGTATTTT. This sequence encodes CATSDFPLSVTDTQYF.

In its sample, this clonotype was seen a few times. The gene calls are TRBV6-5 and TRBJ1-1; 8 bases match TRBD1. The CDR3 totals 13 residues. The germline V gene has CDR1 MNHEY and CDR2 SVGAGI. V lost 0 bases to trimming and J lost 8 bases; unmatched junction nucleotides: 2. The CDR3: CASSYSQGAEAFF. The DNA of the CDR3 is TGTGCCAGCAGTTACTCCCAGGGGGCCGAAGCTTTCTTT.

This clonotype has only a few counts. The chain is built from TRBV29-1 and TRBJ2-7, with D hard to call. The CDR3 loop spans 11 amino acids. V gave up 3 bases and J gave up 9 bases, with 12 bases separating them. The germline V gene has CDR1 SQVTM and CDR2 ANQGSEA. The chain's CDR3 is CSVERWPGQYF. CDR3 in DNA: TGCAGCGTTGAGAGGTGGCCCGGGCAGTACTTC.

In its sample, this clonotype was seen a few times. A much larger clone sits a single nucleotide away, making a read error possible. The conserved final phenylalanine or tryptophan is absent from the CDR3, which likely points to a read error. The chain combines TRBV10-3 with TRBJ1-1; a possible D gene is TRBD1 (5 bases). There are 12 residues in the CDR3. CDR1 is ENHRY and CDR2 is SYGVKD in the germline V gene. V lost 4 bases, J lost 7 bases, and 10 bases lay in between. This CDR3 is CAISGRGSEAFI. The CDR3 coding sequence is TGTGCCATCAGTGGGAGGGGCAGTGAAGCTTTCATT.

Note on this clonotype: The CDR3 end shows no conserved phenylalanine or tryptophan, and so a read error is likely. No DNA is shown, since the ends of the CDR3 on it are uncertain; the CDR3 is the one TCRdb lists. The chain employs TRBV7-2 and TRBJ1-4; the table's D call of TRBD1 was not tested on the DNA. Germline loops: CDR1 SGHTA, CDR2 FQGNSA. Inclusive of both ends, the CDR3 amounts to 9 amino acids. The CDR3 sequence is CASRETGGI.

The V call is TRBV12-3 or TRBV12-4, the J call TRBJ2-7; 9 bases align to TRBD1. The CDR3 consists of 14 residues. After removal of 5 bases from V and 3 bases from J, the junction contained 5 bases not matched to a gene. The CDR3 nucleotides read TGTGCCAGCAGTACGACAGGGGGTGGCTACGAGCAGTACTTC. It yields the protein CASSTTGGGYEQYF.

This clonotype has a count of ten or more. The rearrangement links TRBV2 to TRBJ2-2, with 8 nucleotides matching TRBD2. Germline CDR1 reads SNHLY; CDR2 reads FYNNEI. Trimming at V came to 8 bases and at J to 0 bases, leaving 5 bases not matched to a gene. The CDR3 covers 15 residues. The CDR3 spells CASREGHANTGELFF. For the CDR3, the DNA is TGTGCCAGCCGGGAGGGACACGCGAACACCGGGGAGCTGTTTTTT.

The J gene is TRBJ1-6, the V gene TRBV20-1; D might be TRBD1 (5 bases). V was cut by 6 bases and J by 9 bases, with 15 bases left in between. Germline V CDR1 and CDR2: DFQATT, SNEGSKA (reference sequence). There are 13 residues in the CDR3. CDR3 amino acids: CSARDGGRSPLHF. In nucleotides, the CDR3 is TGCAGTGCACGGGACGGTGGGCGTTCACCCCTCCACTTT.

This clonotype was seen at least ten times. This chain links TRBV7-2 with TRBJ1-1, with D possibly TRBD1 on 5 matching bases. Germline lookup yields CDR1 SGHTA and CDR2 FQGNSA. The CDR3 has 14 residues. Trimming removed 3 bases at V and 4 bases at J, with 12 bases between. CDR3 DNA sequence: TGTGCCAGCAGCTTTCTTAGGAGGGGCACTGAAGCTTTCTTT. This encodes CASSFLRRGTEAFF.

With regard to this clonotype: A much larger clone is a single base away; this may be a read error. This chain connects TRBV10-3 to TRBJ1-5; possible D gene TRBD1, 6 bases. The CDR3 has 15 amino acids. Trimming shortened V by 7 bases and J by 0 bases, and 13 bases separated the two germline ends. Germline CDR1 is ENHRY and CDR2 is SYGVKD. The CDR3 spells CAITSRGYSNQPQHF. The CDR3 DNA reads TGTGCCATCACCAGTAGGGGGTATAGCAATCAGCCCCAGCATTTT.

This clonotype showed up just a few times. Mismatch with germline at one junction end may stem from a read error. The chain employs TRBV7-2 and TRBJ2-5, with D possibly matching TRBD1 (6 bases). CDR3 length: 15 residues. CDR1 and CDR2 (germline): SGHTA, FQGNSA. The CDR3 region has the DNA TGTGCCGGCAGCTTAGGGGGACATCTTCAAGAGACCCAGTACTTC. It specifies CAGSLGGHLQETQYF.

This chain connects TRBV5-1 to TRBJ2-7; TRBD2 is a possible D gene (6 bases). In germline, CDR1 is SGHRS, CDR2 YFSETQ. The CDR3 has 15 residues. V lost 5 bases and J lost 8, with 23 bases in between. CDR3 loop: CASSYPARGRYKQYF. CDR3 coding DNA: TGCGCCAGCAGTTATCCCGCTCGGGGGAGATACAAGCAGTACTTC.

The chain recombines TRBV2 with TRBJ2-7; 7 nucleotides align to TRBD1. CDR1 and CDR2 (germline): SNHLY, FYNNEI. There are 15 residues in the CDR3. V gave up 6 bases and J gave up 1 base; unmatched junction bases: 9. The CDR3 sequence: CASSARGQTSYEQYF. CDR3 coding DNA: TGTGCCAGCAGCGCCCGGGGACAGACATCCTACGAGCAGTACTTC.

This clonotype was found many times. V gene TRBV10-3 combines with J gene TRBJ2-7; perhaps TRBD1 as D (5 bases). Trimming shortened V by 6 bases and J by 6 bases, and 21 bases separated the two germline ends. The CDR3 spans 15 residues. Germline V CDR1 and CDR2: ENHRY, SYGVKD. The CDR3 sequence: CAIRTGQGTASEQYF. DNA of the CDR3: TGTGCCATCAGAACTGGACAAGGAACAGCTTCCGAGCAGTACTTC.

The J gene is TRBJ1-2, the V gene TRBV19; tentative D call: TRBD1 (6 bases). Germline loops: CDR1 LNHDA, CDR2 SQIVND (reference sequence). The CDR3 sequence is 15 residues long. V was cut by 3 bases and J by 3 bases, with 14 bases left in between. The CDR3 region has the DNA TGTGCCAGTAGTATTCTCTCGGGGGCTGACTATGGCTACACCTTC. It codes for CASSILSGADYGYTF.

J is TRBJ1-4 and V is TRBV29-1; perhaps TRBD1 as D (5 bases). Germline CDR1 reads SQVTM; CDR2 reads ANQGSEA. There are 16 residues in the CDR3. V was shortened by 6 bases and J by 7 bases, with 24 bases between the two germline ends. CDR3 loop: CSVGGLAGSDSEKLFF. The CDR3 DNA sequence: TGCAGCGTGGGGGGACTAGCGGGATCGGATTCTGAAAAACTGTTTTTT.

Comments on this clonotype: This CDR3 fails to terminate in the conserved phenylalanine or tryptophan, so it likely reflects a read error. This chain uses TRBV2 with TRBJ2-5; 10 nucleotides line up with TRBD2. The CDR3 consists of 17 residues. Per the germline V gene, CDR1 is SNHLY and CDR2 is FYNNEI. The trim removed 6 bases at V and 5 bases at J, leaving 15 bases unmatched. In nucleotides, the CDR3 is TGTGCCAGCAGCTCCCTCGGAAGCGGGAGGGCTGGGGAGACCCAGTACTGC. It translates to CASSSLGSGRAGETQYC.

This clonotype was recorded at least ten times. The V call is TRBV20-1, the J call TRBJ1-3, with D unclear. CDR1 is DFQATT and CDR2 is SNEGSKA in the germline V gene (reference sequence). V shed 1 base and J shed 0 bases, with 10 bases lying between them. The CDR3 contains 15 residues. The chain's CDR3 is CSARVQVYSGNTIYF. The CDR3 bases are TGCAGTGCTAGAGTGCAGGTTTACTCTGGAAACACCATATATTTT.

This clonotype was observed many times. V gene TRBV9 combines with J gene TRBJ1-1; TRBD1 matches 7 bases. V shed 1 base, J shed 0 bases, and the junction held 3 bases outside the gene matches. Germline CDR1 and CDR2: SGDLS and YYNGEE. CDR3 length: 15 amino acids. The CDR3 spells CASSVWDSLNTEAFF. For the CDR3, the DNA is TGTGCCAGCAGCGTATGGGACAGCCTGAACACTGAAGCTTTCTTT.

Note on this clonotype: The CDR3 does not close with the conserved phenylalanine or tryptophan, likely indicating a read error. Because the CDR3's place on the DNA is in doubt, the DNA is left out and the CDR3 is given as listed by TCRdb. The genes are TRBV2 and TRBJ1-6; TRBD1, the D gene given by the table, was not confirmed from the DNA. The CDR3 length equals 11 residues, ends included. In germline, CDR1 is SNHLY, CDR2 FYNNEI. CDR3 sequence: CASSRSHNANY.

A word on this clonotype: A read error may be the cause here, since a much bigger clone is one base away. CDR3 nucleotide sequence: TGCAGTGCTAGTGAGCACTATGGGGCCTACGAGCAGTACTTC. Translating it yields CSASEHYGAYEQYF. This sequence joins TRBV20-1 and TRBJ2-7, with no clear D. Germline V gives CDR1 DFQATT, CDR2 SNEGSKA (reference sequence). Trimming pared 3 bases from V and 2 bases from J, leaving 14 bases between. This CDR3 is built from 14 residues.

This clonotype was seen many times. V and J are TRBV7-9 and TRBJ1-1, with a tentative D call TRBD1 (5 bases). Germline V lookup: CDR1 SEHNR, CDR2 FQNEAQ (reference sequence). V lost 5 bases to trimming and J lost 1 base, with 11 bases between them. The CDR3 runs to 14 residues. CDR3 loop: CASSTRGGNTEAFF. The CDR3 DNA follows: TGTGCCAGCAGCACACGCGGGGGGAACACTGAAGCTTTCTTT.

The chain couples TRBV2 to TRBJ1-5, with D possibly TRBD1 on 5 matching bases. Germline CDR1 SNHLY, CDR2 FYNNEI. CDR3 size: 16 residues. V gave up 3 bases and J gave up 11 bases, with 23 bases separating them. The CDR3 is CASSDSAGAGRETQHF. CDR3 bases: TGTGCCAGCAGTGACTCTGCCGGGGCCGGTCGAGAGACCCAGCATTTT.

This rearrangement joins TRBV7-6 to TRBJ2-6; D is perhaps TRBD2 (5 bases). V was shortened by 5 bases and J by 8 bases, with 19 bases between the two germline ends. Germline CDR1 SGHVS, CDR2 FNYEAQ. CDR3 size: 16 residues. CDR3 amino acids: CASSPYGGGRTNVLTF. CDR3 in DNA: TGTGCCAGCAGCCCATACGGAGGAGGAAGGACCAACGTCCTGACTTTC.

In its sample, this clonotype was seen many times. The genes are TRBV12-3 or TRBV12-4 and TRBJ1-2; possibly TRBD1 for D (6 bases). The CDR3 length is 13 residues. The ends were cut back, 8 bases at V and 2 bases at J, with 12 bases in the middle. The CDR3 is CASRRGANYGYTF. Written as DNA, the CDR3 is TGTGCCAGCCGCAGGGGCGCAAACTATGGCTACACCTTC.